The source of this T cell receptor (beta chain) is a study of identical twins. All donors were healthy, and all were Caucasian. Trimming left V 3 bases short and J 8 bases short, with 14 bases between. This CDR3 has 15 amino acids. Germline CDR1 reads LGHDT; CDR2 reads YNNKEL (reference sequence). This clonotype was observed at least ten times. MiXCR was run by TCRdb on the 5' RACE reads, yielding one entry per CDR3 protein. Of hundreds of thousands of distinct CDR3 sequences listed, 7% to 7.5% were seen once; the top ten hold 1.5% to 2%. Another study also made use of these data, one on yellow fever vaccine responses in identical twins.

Sequencing was carried out using PBMCs. The chain has TRBV3-1 and TRBJ1-6; possibly TRBD1 for D (6 bases). The sequence was collected from a woman aged 18 to 35 in good health. The CDR3 DNA is TGTGCCAGCAGCCATGGACAGTCGGGATATTCACCCCTCCACTTT. Encoded protein: CASSHGQSGYSPLHF.